What follows are 22 T cell receptor beta chains derived from one specimen sequenced in a study of T cell responses to AZD1222 COVID-19 vaccine. Profiled with immunoSEQ multiplex PCR; TCRdb holds only in-frame clones, not every one. The repertoire has about 73,000 clones, roughly nine tenths of them found once; the top ten carry 9.3%. Sequenced here: peripheral blood, sampled 28 days after the second AZD1222 dose. The receptors were gathered from an adult who received the AZD1222 COVID-19 vaccine.

The J gene is TRBJ1-5, the V gene TRBV2; D is undetermined. CDR1 is SNHLY, CDR2 FYNNEI, per germline. The V gene lost 3 bases and the J gene lost 2 bases, with 11 bases spanning the gap. The CDR3 extends over 15 amino acids. Here the CDR3 reads CASSERPGGNQPQHF. The CDR3 coding sequence is TGTGCCAGCAGTGAGAGGCCGGGCGGCAATCAGCCCCAGCATTTT.

V and J are TRBV9 and TRBJ2-3, with 8 positions matching TRBD2. With V trimmed by 4 bases and J by 2 bases, 3 bases remained unmatched. Germline V gene sequence: CDR1 SGDLS, CDR2 YYNGEE. The CDR3 loop spans 14 amino acids. CDR3: CASSSSGSTDTQYF. The CDR3 DNA reads TGTGCCAGCAGCTCTAGCGGGTCCACAGATACGCAGTATTTT.

Written as DNA, the CDR3 is TGCGCCAGCAGTCACGACAGGGCCCTGGTAGCGGGAGCTTACGAGCAGTACGTC. This translates into CASSHDRALVAGAYEQYV. The rearrangement links TRBV10-1 to TRBJ2-7, with 9 bases lining up with TRBD2. V lost 5 bases, J lost 4 bases, and 18 bases stayed unmatched. The length of the CDR3 is 18 residues. Germline values: CDR1 WNHNN, CDR2 SYGVQD (reference sequence).

This clone was observed once. V usage is TRBV19 and J usage is TRBJ2-2, with 10 bases aligning to TRBD1. Germline V gene data show CDR1 as LNHDA and CDR2 as SQIVND (reference sequence). With V trimmed by 6 bases and J by 4 bases, 5 bases remained unmatched. The CDR3 is 15 residues long. The CDR3 bases are TGTGCCAGTAGCACCGGGACAGGGGCCACCGGGGAGCTGTTTTTT. It encodes CASSTGTGATGELFF.

This chain uses TRBV27 with TRBJ1-4, with D possibly being TRBD1 (5 bases). The germline V gene encodes CDR1 MNHEY and CDR2 SMNVEV (reference sequence). The CDR3 is 14 residues long. The V end was cut by 7 bases, the J end by 7 bases, with 16 bases between. The CDR3 here is CASKPRGGGEKLFF. CDR3 nucleotides: TGTGCCAGCAAGCCCCGGGGGGGTGGTGAAAAACTGTTTTTT.

The chain recombines TRBV5-4 with TRBJ1-6; D is uncertain. Germline lookup yields CDR1 SGHNT and CDR2 YYREEE (reference sequence). The CDR3 runs 15 residues. Deletions cut 1 base from V and 1 base from J, with 6 bases between. Here the CDR3 DNA reads TGTGCCAGCAGCTTGAGTGGATCCTATAATTCACCCCTCCACTTT. Protein product: CASSLSGSYNSPLHF.

The V and J genes are TRBV3-1 (or the pseudogene TRBV3-2) and TRBJ1-3; D is ambiguous. The CDR3 extends over 16 amino acids. CDR1 LGHDT and CDR2 YNNKEL come from the germline V gene (reference sequence). V lost 4 bases to trimming and J lost 0 bases, with 13 bases between them. Here the CDR3 reads CASSPGTGISGNTIYF. The CDR3, as DNA: TGTGCCAGCAGCCCCGGTACGGGAATCTCTGGAAACACCATATATTTT.

The chain employs TRBV28 and TRBJ1-2; TRBD1 is a possible D gene (5 bases). The CDR3 runs to 13 residues. The V gene's germline CDR1 is MDHEN and CDR2 SYDVKM. Trimming removed 1 base at V and 8 bases at J, with 11 bases between. The CDR3 is CASSLLAGDGYTF. CDR3 DNA: TGTGCCAGCAGTTTATTAGCCGGGGACGGCTACACCTTC.

The chain joins TRBV5-1 to TRBJ1-1; 7 bases align to TRBD1. The V segment lost 2 bases and the J segment 7 bases; nucleotides outside the gene matches: 2. CDR3 length equals 12 residues. CDR1 SGHRS and CDR2 YFSETQ come from the germline V gene. The CDR3 nucleotides are TGCGCCAGCAGCTTCCGGACAGGTGAAGCTTTCTTT. Encoded protein: CASSFRTGEAFF.

The genes are TRBV19 and TRBJ1-5; D gene uncertain. Trimming pared 5 bases from V and 2 bases from J, leaving 10 bases between. Germline CDR1 is LNHDA and CDR2 is SQIVND (reference sequence). The CDR3 consists of 14 residues. The CDR3 loop is CASSPTSGNQPQHF. The CDR3 nucleotides read TGTGCCAGTAGTCCTACTTCAGGCAATCAGCCCCAGCATTTT.

This clone was counted between two and nine times. The V call is TRBV4-1, the J call TRBJ2-1; D possibly matches TRBD1 or TRBD2 (5 bases each). This CDR3 contains 14 residues. Germline loops: CDR1 MGHRA, CDR2 YSYEKL. Trimming took off 0 bases at V and 10 bases at J, with 13 bases between the two ends. The chain's CDR3 is CASSQDIRRDEQFF. Here the CDR3 DNA reads TGCGCCAGCAGCCAAGATATTCGCAGGGACGAGCAGTTCTTC.

This clone has a handful of counts. V usage is TRBV5-6 and J usage is TRBJ1-5; 7 bases agree with TRBD1. The CDR3 is 15 amino acids. The trim removed 4 bases at V and 0 bases at J, leaving 4 bases unmatched. The germline V gene has CDR1 SGHDT and CDR2 YYEEEE. CDR3 in DNA: TGTGCCAGCAGCAAGGGGACAGCTAGCAATCAGCCCCAGCATTTT. Residues: CASSKGTASNQPQHF.

This rearrangement joins TRBV30 to TRBJ1-1; D is unresolved. In germline, CDR1 is GTSNPN, CDR2 SVGIG (reference sequence). The CDR3 is 14 amino acids. V dropped 4 bases and J dropped 4 bases, with 16 bases sitting between them. The CDR3 DNA reads as TGTGCCTGGACCCTCGGGGTCCCCGGCACTGAAGCTTTCTTT. Its translation: CAWTLGVPGTEAFF.

This clone was counted between two and nine times. This chain joins TRBV30 and TRBJ1-2; D gene unclear. Trimming left V 0 bases short and J 7 bases short, with 15 bases between. The germline gives CDR1 GTSNPN, CDR2 SVGIG (reference sequence). This CDR3 region has 14 residues. CDR3 bases: TGTGCCTGGAGTGTCGGGCGGATCAGATCTGGCTACACCTTC. This sequence encodes CAWSVGRIRSGYTF.

The chain recombines TRBV4-1 with TRBJ1-5, with D maybe TRBD1 (6 bases). This CDR3 spans 16 amino acids. V lost 0 bases and J 1 base, leaving 10 bases between the germline ends. Germline values: CDR1 MGHRA, CDR2 YSYEKL. CDR3 region: CASSQEGGPSNQPQHF. DNA of the CDR3: TGCGCCAGCAGCCAAGAGGGGGGGCCCAGCAATCAGCCCCAGCATTTT.

J is TRBJ2-3 and V is TRBV11-2; 14 nucleotides agree with TRBD2. CDR1 and CDR2 (germline): SGHAT, FQNNGV. V gave up 4 bases and J gave up 3 bases; unmatched junction bases: 9. This CDR3 contains 18 residues. The CDR3 DNA is TGTGCCAGCAGCTCGACTAGCGGGGGGGCCGGGAGAACAGATACGCAGTATTTT. This gives the protein CASSSTSGGAGRTDTQYF.

This rearrangement joins TRBV6-1 to TRBJ2-7, with D tentatively TRBD1 (5 bases). Trimming removed 3 bases at V and 6 bases at J, with 18 bases between. The germline gives CDR1 MNHNS, CDR2 SASEGT. This CDR3 has 15 residues. CDR3 loop: CASSDQGLIQSEQYV. CDR3 sequence (DNA): TGTGCCAGCAGTGACCAGGGATTGATACAGAGCGAGCAGTACGTC.

The V call is TRBV7-9, the J call TRBJ2-5; a weak D match, TRBD1 (5 bases). The V and J ends lost 2 bases and 7 bases respectively, with 11 bases between them. This CDR3 spans 13 amino acids. Germline CDR1 reads SEHNR; CDR2 reads FQNEAQ (reference sequence). The chain's CDR3 is CASSLPGPGTQYF. CDR3 nucleotide sequence: TGTGCCAGCAGCTTACCAGGGCCGGGGACCCAGTACTTC.

The V gene is TRBV3-1 (or the pseudogene TRBV3-2), the J gene TRBJ2-2, with D possibly TRBD2 on 5 matching bases. Germline CDR1 is LGHDT and CDR2 is YNNKEL (reference sequence). Between the trimmed V and J ends, which lost 0 bases and 4 bases, there was a span of 9 bases. The CDR3 is made up of 15 amino acids. In DNA, the CDR3 is TGTGCCAGCAGCCAAGACGGGGTGACCACCGGGGAGCTGTTTTTT. Its protein product is CASSQDGVTTGELFF.

The chain combines TRBV28 with TRBJ2-5; D gene uncertain. CDR3 length equals 14 residues. Trimming cost V 2 bases and J 5 bases, with 12 bases left between them. In germline, CDR1 is MDHEN, CDR2 SYDVKM. DNA of the CDR3: TGTGCCAGCAGTTTAGTGAGGTTCGGGGAGACCCAGTACTTC. This translates into CASSLVRFGETQYF.

This clone was found once. This chain links TRBV19 with TRBJ1-4, with 9 bases identical to TRBD1. This CDR3 spans 12 amino acids. J lost 7 bases, V lost 9 bases, and 3 bases had no gene match. The germline gives CDR1 LNHDA, CDR2 SQIVND (reference sequence). The CDR3 sequence: CASNRGREKLFF. CDR3 coding DNA: TGTGCCAGCAACAGGGGGCGTGAAAAACTGTTTTTT.

The J gene is TRBJ2-5, the V gene TRBV7-2, with 11 bases fitting TRBD2. J lost 5 bases, V lost 0 bases, and 8 bases had no gene match. Germline V gene data show CDR1 as SGHTA and CDR2 as FQGNSA. The CDR3 is made up of 17 amino acids. CDR3 protein: CASSLAGSGGASETQYF. The CDR3 DNA reads as TGTGCCAGCAGCTTAGCGGGTAGCGGGGGGGCGAGTGAGACCCAGTACTTC.